The present entry profiles one T cell receptor beta chain with its context. The antigen remains undetermined. This sample was included in a study of CD8+CD57+ T cells in acquired aplastic anemia. Study overall: The sorted CD4+ and CD8+ cells yielded an average about 3.3 ug of DNA. Study observations and caveats: Roughly 30 sequences, all CD8+ CDR3, were shared between patients and controls. Significant differences in CD8+ Simpson's diversity were not observed between patients and controls.

Patients included in sequencing had previously demonstrated CD8+CD57+ cell expansion by flow cytometry. The study profiled TCR beta VDJ and CDR3 using genomic DNA as template. TCRdb re-derived calls from the reads in MiXCR, one entry per CDR3 protein. The sample holds under 350,000 distinct CDR3 sequences, roughly 59% seen once. The sequenced sample consisted of sorted CD4+, CD8+, or CD8+CD57+ T cells (not recorded which) from PBMCs. The receptor was derived from a human donor with aplastic anemia.

The DNA for the CDR3 is TGTGCCAGCAGTCTCCCTCTCGGTGAGACCCAGTACTTC. Translating gives CASSLPLGETQYF. This chain joins TRBV7-9 and TRBJ2-5, with D unclear. Germline V lookup: CDR1 SEHNR, CDR2 FQNEAQ (reference sequence). The CDR3 has 13 amino acids. Trimming cost V 6 bases and J 5 bases, with 13 bases left between them.